Below, 20 T cell receptor beta chains from the same sample are listed, as sequenced in a study of OX40 agonist ivuxolimab in advanced cancers. Generated by immunoSEQ multiplex PCR, the TCRdb table keeps only in-frame clones and is missing some. This repertoire shows 15,000 or so clones, around 70% found once; its top ten account for roughly 26%. Sequencing was performed on CD4+ or CD8+ T cells sorted from blood, taken in a trial of the OX40 agonist ivuxolimab. These receptors all come from an adult with an advanced solid tumor such as melanoma, head and neck, liver or kidney cancer.

The CDR3 loop is CASSPPEKKNYGYTF. DNA for the CDR3: TGTGCCAGCAGCCCACCAGAGAAAAAAAACTATGGCTACACCTTC. The gene calls are TRBV7-8 and TRBJ1-2; D unresolved. Looked up from germline, CDR1 is SGHVS and CDR2 is FQNEAQ. The V end was cut by 5 bases, the J end by 2 bases, with 15 bases between. The CDR3 extends over 15 amino acids.

V usage is TRBV5-8 and J usage is TRBJ2-1; TRBD2 aligns across 13 bases. Germline lookup yields CDR1 SGHTS and CDR2 YDEGEE. This CDR3 is 15 amino acids long. J was trimmed by 8 bases and V by 4 bases; bases with no gene match: 6. The CDR3 DNA reads as TGTGCCAGCAGCCAACTAGCGGGAGGGCCCGATGAGCAGTTCTTC. Protein: CASSQLAGGPDEQFF.

This rearrangement joins TRBV14 to TRBJ1-2; 10 nucleotides line up with TRBD1. The germline V gene has CDR1 SGHDN and CDR2 FVKESK. The CDR3 has 15 residues. Trimming at V came to 2 bases and at J to 6 bases, leaving 6 bases not matched to a gene. CDR3 DNA sequence: TGTGCCAGCAGCCAAAGACTCGACAGGGGGCATGGCTACACCTTC. This translates into CASSQRLDRGHGYTF.

The chain carries TRBV10-3 and TRBJ1-2, with D unclear. The CDR3 runs 13 residues. The V gene's germline CDR1 is ENHRY and CDR2 SYGVKD. V was cut by 2 bases and J by 3 bases, with 7 bases left in between. CDR3 loop: CAISEDTYYGYTF. The DNA for the CDR3 is TGTGCCATCAGTGAGGATACCTACTATGGCTACACCTTC.

The rearrangement uses TRBV10-3 and TRBJ2-1; no clear D gene. Germline V gives CDR1 ENHRY, CDR2 SYGVKD. Trimming pared 0 bases from V and 5 bases from J, leaving 17 bases between. The CDR3 has 17 residues. CDR3 sequence reads: CAISESRSPGPNNEQFF. Written as DNA, the CDR3 is TGTGCCATCAGTGAGTCTCGATCACCCGGACCAAACAATGAGCAGTTCTTC.

The J gene is TRBJ2-7, the V gene TRBV7-9; TRBD2 matches at 8 bases. V was pared by 2 bases and J by 5 bases, with 11 bases of the junction left unmatched. CDR3 length: 16 residues. Germline V gene lookup returns CDR1 SEHNR and CDR2 FQNEAQ (reference sequence). The CDR3 DNA is TGTGCCAGCAGCTTATTTAGCGGGGTCCCGAGCAACGAGCAGTACTTC. This translates into CASSLFSGVPSNEQYF.

This chain uses TRBV5-4 with TRBJ2-3, with 14 bases matching TRBD2. J gave up 2 bases and V 4 bases, and 3 bases lay outside the gene matches. There are 16 residues in the CDR3. Germline lookup yields CDR1 SGHNT and CDR2 YYREEE (reference sequence). As DNA, the CDR3 is TGTGCCAGCAGCCTGGGACTAGCGGGGGCCACAGATACGCAGTATTTT. Its protein product is CASSLGLAGATDTQYF.

This clone was seen more than once but under ten times. The chain uses TRBV6-1 and TRBJ2-1; 14 bases fit TRBD2. CDR1 is MNHNS and CDR2 is SASEGT in the germline V gene. Trimming took 2 bases from V and 10 from J; bases not matched to a gene: 7. The CDR3 contains 16 residues. CDR3 in amino acids: CASSETGLAGVVEQFF. Here the CDR3 DNA reads TGTGCCAGCAGTGAAACGGGACTAGCGGGAGTAGTAGAGCAGTTCTTC.

With regard to this clone: The junction departs from the called germline gene at one end, perhaps through a read error. Other DNA sequences within the sample encode an identical CDR3. V is TRBV7-7 and J is TRBJ2-5; unclear D gene. The length of the CDR3 is 12 residues. The germline V gene has CDR1 SSHAT and CDR2 FNYEAQ (reference sequence). This chain's CDR3 is CASKGLQETQYF. The CDR3 DNA follows: TGTGCCAGCAAGGGTCTCCAAGAGACTCAGTACTTC.

The rearrangement uses TRBV7-9 and TRBJ2-7; 8 positions agree with TRBD1. Germline CDR1 and CDR2: SEHNR and FQNEAQ (reference sequence). Trimming cost V 4 bases and J 6 bases; bases outside gene matches: 8. This CDR3 has 14 amino acids. CDR3 loop: CASSYSDRVSEQYF. The CDR3 DNA reads TGTGCCAGCAGCTACTCGGACAGGGTAAGCGAGCAGTACTTC.

This clone is deemed medium-sized. The chain links TRBV7-9 to TRBJ2-1, with 12 nucleotides matching TRBD2. Per the germline V gene, CDR1 is SEHNR and CDR2 is FQNEAQ (reference sequence). V shed 2 bases and J 7 bases; nucleotides not matched to a gene: 3. The CDR3 loop spans 15 amino acids. CDR3 protein: CASSLLAGGLNEQFF. The CDR3 DNA reads as TGTGCCAGCAGCTTACTAGCGGGAGGGCTAAATGAGCAGTTCTTC.

This clone was picked up a small number of times. The rearrangement joins TRBV11-2 to TRBJ2-7; D not resolved. V lost 4 bases to trimming and J lost 5 bases, with 9 bases between them. This CDR3 has 12 amino acids. The V gene's germline CDR1 is SGHAT and CDR2 FQNNGV. Written as DNA, the CDR3 is TGTGCCAGCAGCTCCCAGATAGACGAGCAGTACTTC. Residues: CASSSQIDEQYF.

This clone was recorded a few times. The chain joins TRBV7-9 to TRBJ2-2, with 8 bases identical to TRBD2. This CDR3 is built from 14 residues. The germline gives CDR1 SEHNR, CDR2 FQNEAQ (reference sequence). V shed 6 bases and J 6 bases; nucleotides not matched to a gene: 6. CDR3 coding DNA: TGTGCCAGCAGTTACAGCGGGAGCGCCGGGGAGCTGTTTTTT. Translation: CASSYSGSAGELFF.

This chain joins TRBV12-5 and TRBJ1-1, with 7 bases aligning to TRBD1. The length of the CDR3 is 12 residues. Germline V gives CDR1 LGHNT, CDR2 FRNRAP. Trimming at V came to 9 bases and at J to 2 bases, leaving 3 bases not matched to a gene. The CDR3 DNA reads TGTGCTAGGGGGACAGAAAACACTGAAGCTTTCTTT. This translates into CARGTENTEAFF. Full variable domain (rest looked up from reference TRBV12-5 and TRBJ1-1): DARVTQTPRHKVTEMGQEVTMRCQPILGHNTVFWYRQTMMQGLELLAYFRNRAPLDDSGMPKDRFSAEMPDATLATLKIQPSEPRDSAVYFCARGTENTEAFFGQGTRLTVV.

This clone was observed a few times. V is TRBV27 and J is TRBJ1-3, with D possibly being TRBD1 (6 bases). The CDR3 has 14 amino acids. Trimming took off 0 bases at V and 8 bases at J, with 11 bases between the two ends. Germline V gene data show CDR1 as MNHEY and CDR2 as SMNVEV (reference sequence). CDR3 amino acids: CASSLSQKGDTIYF. The DNA for the CDR3 is TGTGCCAGCAGTTTATCTCAAAAGGGGGACACCATATATTTT.

The gene calls are TRBV19 and TRBJ2-1; D is possibly TRBD2 (6 bases). The germline V and J ends were trimmed by 6 bases and 6 bases, with 15 bases remaining between them. CDR3 length: 14 amino acids. Germline lookup yields CDR1 LNHDA and CDR2 SQIVND (reference sequence). This CDR3 reads CASREGLPPNEQFF. In DNA, the CDR3 is TGTGCCAGTAGAGAGGGACTTCCCCCCAATGAGCAGTTCTTC.

The chain combines TRBV9 with TRBJ2-3; TRBD1 matches 10 bases. The CDR3 is 16 residues long. V was pared by 3 bases and J by 4 bases, with 8 bases of the junction left unmatched. Germline CDR1 reads SGDLS; CDR2 reads YYNGEE. CDR3: CASSETGGAFSDTQYF. As DNA, the CDR3 is TGTGCCAGCAGCGAGACAGGGGGCGCTTTTTCAGATACGCAGTATTTT.

This clone has more than one count but fewer than ten. The chain carries TRBV7-3 and TRBJ1-1, with 9 bases aligning to TRBD1. J was trimmed by 4 bases and V by 5 bases; bases with no gene match: 8. The CDR3 contains 15 residues. Per germline, CDR1 SGHTA and CDR2 FQGTGA. The CDR3 DNA reads as TGTGCCAGCAGCGCGTCAGACAGGGGGTCCACTGAAGCTTTCTTT. Protein product: CASSASDRGSTEAFF.

This rearrangement joins TRBV25-1 to TRBJ2-1, with D uncertain. Germline assignment: CDR1 MGHDK and CDR2 SYGVNS. Trimming pared 4 bases from V and 9 bases from J, leaving 13 bases between. CDR3 length: 13 residues. The CDR3 reads CASSGIEVGEQFF. As DNA, the CDR3 is TGTGCCAGCAGTGGCATAGAAGTGGGTGAGCAGTTCTTC.

V gene TRBV7-6 combines with J gene TRBJ1-3; no reliable D call. Trimming left V 5 bases short and J 0 bases short, with 11 bases between. The germline gives CDR1 SGHVS, CDR2 FNYEAQ. The CDR3 runs to 15 residues. CDR3 sequence reads: CASSTSLDSGNTIYF. Written as DNA, the CDR3 is TGTGCCAGCAGCACTAGCCTAGACTCTGGAAACACCATATATTTT.